The entry that follows covers one TCR beta chain sequence. Its antigen is not identified. V was pared by 0 bases and J by 7 bases, with 13 bases between. The CDR3 runs 15 residues. The germline CDR1 and CDR2 sequences are SGHAT and FQNNGV. Everyone who donated was a healthy bone marrow donor. This record belongs to a study of cytomegalovirus exposure and HLA in healthy donors. About the study: An earlier analysis found roughly 110 million unique TCR beta sequences from 150 million to 200 million T cells. The Caucasian-associated ancestry cluster contained 65% to 85% of the approximately 400 genotyped donors. Findings and limits, study-wide: Association of a missense DCLRE1C variant with TCR beta V- and J-gene trimming was reported in a later analysis.

PCR involved 60 Vbeta and 13 Jbeta primers. Generated by immunoSEQ multiplex PCR, the TCRdb table keeps only in-frame clones and is missing some. The profile shows approximately 150,000 clones, 71% of them singletons. The sample was PBMCs. This sequence was found in a woman aged 25 to 39 in good health and CMV-seronegative. The chain is built from TRBV11-2 and TRBJ1-5; no reliable D call. CDR3 residues: CASSLEGGIEQPQHF. In DNA form, the CDR3 reads TGTGCCAGCAGCTTAGAGGGAGGGATAGAACAGCCCCAGCATTTT. The whole variable domain, remainder taken from reference TRBV11-2 and TRBJ1-5, is EAGVAQSPRYKIIEKRQSVAFWCNPISGHATLYWYQQILGQGPKLLIQFQNNGVVDDSQLPKDRFSAERLKGVDSTLKIQPAKLEDSAVYLCASSLEGGIEQPQHFGDGTRLSIL.